Shown below are 13 T cell receptor beta chains from a single sample sequenced in a study of blood T cell repertoires in COVID-19. Using immunoSEQ multiplex PCR, the repertoire was profiled, and TCRdb retains in-frame clones only, with some absent. The sample has about 330,000 clones, about nine tenths seen once. Sequencing was performed on PBMCs or T cells enriched from blood (not recorded which). The source of these receptors is a woman under 30 who had recovered from COVID-19.

The rearrangement links TRBV10-3 to TRBJ1-1; maybe TRBD1 (6 bases). In germline, CDR1 is ENHRY, CDR2 SYGVKD. V dropped 6 bases and J dropped 0 bases, with 8 bases sitting between them. This CDR3 has 13 residues. The CDR3 region has the DNA TGTGCCATCAGCGGGACATTGAACACTGAAGCTTTCTTT. The encoded protein is CAISGTLNTEAFF.

This clone was counted only a few times. Other DNA sequences of this sample code for an identical CDR3. V usage is TRBV7-9 and J usage is TRBJ1-2, with D hard to call. With 3 bases removed from V and 2 bases from J, the gap between germline ends came to 4 bases. CDR1 SEHNR and CDR2 FQNEAQ come from the germline V gene (reference sequence). This CDR3 region has 12 residues. CDR3 residues: CASSFENYGYTF. CDR3 coding DNA: TGTGCCAGCAGCTTCGAGAACTATGGCTACACCTTC. The whole variable domain, filled in from reference TRBV7-9 and TRBJ1-2, reads DTGVSQNPRHKITKRGQNVTFRCDPISEHNRLYWYRQTLGQGPEFLTYFQNEAQLEKSRLLSDRFSAERPKGSFSTLEIQRTEQGDSAMYLCASSFENYGYTFGSGTRLTVV.

V usage is TRBV19 and J usage is TRBJ2-7; 9 nucleotides align to TRBD1. V shed 3 bases and J 2 bases; nucleotides not matched to a gene: 8. CDR1 and CDR2 (germline): LNHDA, SQIVND (reference sequence). CDR3 length equals 16 residues. Written as DNA, the CDR3 is TGTGCCAGTAGTATTACTTCGGGACAGGGAACCTACGAGCAGTACTTC. Its protein is CASSITSGQGTYEQYF.

V gene TRBV9 combines with J gene TRBJ2-1, with TRBD1 matching over 8 bases. V trimming: 0 bases; J trimming: 5 bases; junction bases outside the gene matches: 4. The CDR3 length is 15 residues. Germline CDR1 and CDR2: SGDLS and YYNGEE. The CDR3 loop is CASSVAAGGHNEQFF. CDR3 in DNA: TGTGCCAGCAGCGTAGCGGCAGGGGGCCACAATGAGCAGTTCTTC.

The chain carries TRBV19 and TRBJ2-5; 9 nucleotides line up with TRBD2. This CDR3 contains 14 residues. V dropped 7 bases and J dropped 1; count of bases not matched to a gene: 4. The germline V gene has CDR1 LNHDA and CDR2 SQIVND (reference sequence). The CDR3 region has the DNA TGTGCCAGTAACTTAGCGGGGGTCCAAGAGACCCAGTACTTC. Translating it yields CASNLAGVQETQYF.

As concerns this clone: Other DNA sequences in this sample translate to the same CDR3. CDR3 in amino acids: CASSRAMNTEAFF. The CDR3 nucleotides read TGTGCCAGTAGTAGAGCCATGAACACTGAAGCTTTCTTT. This chain joins TRBV19 and TRBJ1-1; D uncertain. Trimming left V 4 bases short and J 0 bases short, with 6 bases between. The CDR3 has 13 residues. Germline V gene lookup returns CDR1 LNHDA and CDR2 SQIVND (reference sequence). Supplemented by reference TRBV19 and TRBJ1-1, the full variable domain reads DGGITQSPKYLFRKEGQNVTLSCEQNLNHDAMYWYRQDPGQGLRLIYYSQIVNDFQKGDIAEGYSVSREKKESFPLTVTSAQKNPTAFYLCASSRAMNTEAFFGQGTRLTVV.

This chain joins TRBV9 and TRBJ2-5; 9 positions match TRBD2. CDR1 is SGDLS, CDR2 YYNGEE, per germline. The CDR3 runs to 17 residues. The trim removed 0 bases at V and 4 bases at J, leaving 10 bases unmatched. CDR3 loop: CASSVESSGRVGETQYF. The CDR3 DNA reads as TGTGCCAGCAGCGTAGAGAGTAGCGGGAGAGTAGGAGAGACCCAGTACTTC.

This clone was recorded once. V and J are TRBV5-6 and TRBJ1-5, with a possible D match to TRBD1 (6 bases). This CDR3 has 16 amino acids. Looked up from germline, CDR1 is SGHDT and CDR2 is YYEEEE. Trimming took off 0 bases at V and 0 bases at J, with 10 bases between the two ends. The CDR3 nucleotides read TGTGCCAGCAGCTTGGGAAGGGGGACTAGCAATCAGCCCCAGCATTTT. As protein: CASSLGRGTSNQPQHF.

J is TRBJ1-1 and V is TRBV9, with 9 bases lining up with TRBD1. The germline CDR1 and CDR2 sequences are SGDLS and YYNGEE. Germline trimming cut 5 bases from V and 3 bases from J; bases unmatched to any gene: 2. The CDR3 length is 13 residues. The CDR3 region has the DNA TGTGCCAGCAGGAGACAGGGGGACACTGAAGCTTTCTTT. Its protein product is CASRRQGDTEAFF.

This clone was seen a few times. A clone one base away is much larger, so this may be a read error. The CDR3 reads CASSWDSNSPLHF. The DNA of the CDR3 is TGTGCCAGCAGTTGGGACAGTAATTCACCCCTCCACTTT. The chain uses TRBV28 and TRBJ1-6, with 7 bases lining up with TRBD1. The CDR3 length is 13 residues. The trim removed 4 bases at V and 6 bases at J, leaving 0 bases unmatched. The V gene's germline CDR1 is MDHEN and CDR2 SYDVKM.

The rearrangement links TRBV2 to TRBJ1-5; D unclear. CDR3 length: 15 residues. The ends were cut back, 6 bases at V and 2 bases at J, with 14 bases in the middle. The germline V gene has CDR1 SNHLY and CDR2 FYNNEI. CDR3 protein: CASRDGLPGNQPQHF. CDR3 DNA: TGTGCCAGCAGAGATGGCCTTCCAGGCAATCAGCCCCAGCATTTT.

This clone was recorded once. V usage is TRBV5-5 and J usage is TRBJ2-6, with D perhaps matching TRBD1 (5 bases). The length of the CDR3 is 15 residues. Germline CDR1 reads SGHKS; CDR2 reads YYEKEE (reference sequence). The V gene lost 3 bases and the J gene lost 6 bases, with 13 bases spanning the gap. CDR3 amino acids: CASSYQGQLANVLTF. CDR3 in DNA: TGTGCCAGCAGCTATCAGGGCCAGCTGGCCAACGTCCTGACTTTC.

V usage is TRBV12-3 or TRBV12-4 and J usage is TRBJ1-1, with a weak D call TRBD1 (6 bases). The CDR3 runs 13 residues. The ends were cut back, 7 bases at V and 8 bases at J, with 17 bases in the middle. The DNA for the CDR3 is TGTGCCAGCACCCTTACAGGGCCGGAAGAAGCTTTCTTT. Its protein product is CASTLTGPEEAFF.